This TCR beta chain was profiled in a study of B cell selection in AIRE deficiency (dated by TCRdb to about 2019). Broadly, across the study: A comparison of TCRbeta repertoires of sorted blood CD4+ conventional T cells and regulatory T cells was made between AIRE-deficient patients and healthy controls. The TCR-sequenced cohort comprised about five AIRE-deficient APECED patients and about five healthy control donors.

The immunoSEQ platform was used to sequence the TCRbeta chain. The source study handled its data this way. Some 52,000 distinct TCRbeta sequences from patients and 80,000 to 100,000 from healthy donors were obtained from pooled Treg repertoires. Treg TCRbeta sequences found in two or more individuals were defined as public, and these public Treg TCRbeta sequences were then searched for in Tconv repertoires. To test for differences between groups, Mann-Whitney U tests with Bonferroni-Dunn correction were run in GraphPad Prism 7.03. What TCRdb holds here is the immuneACCESS table cut down to in-frame rearrangements. Part of the clones is not present; checked against another copy, under half of the missing clones reflect an unresolved V gene, and the others are unexplained. Clone size and V and J calls were adopted from that table, with D and trimming inferred from the DNA. The sample profile shows about 26,000 clones; about 90% of them were found once. The ten largest make up about 1.1% of the sample.

V is reduced by 2 bases and J by 4 bases, leaving a spacing of 18 bases between them. CDR1 and CDR2, per the germline V gene (reference sequence), are SGHNT and YYREEE. The CDR3 goes from the cysteine to the phenylalanine over 16 residues. Just the 48-base CDR3 DNA is kept, in frame starting at base 1. Remarks on this clone: No antigen is known for it. It has no much larger one-base neighbor in the sample; base qualities were not kept.

Regulatory T cells were sorted as CD4+CD25hiCD127low/negative cells. Control samples were obtained from healthy donors who were not related to the patients. Sorting of Tconv and Treg cells intended for TCRbeta sequencing was performed on a FACSAria flow cytometer. Sorted cells were collected into 5-ml round-bottom polystyrene tubes, and dry cell pellets were frozen at -80°C before sequencing. The paper's findings and limits, for the study overall: Of 3,000 to 4,500 shared Treg TCRbeta sequences, roughly 31% were shared only among healthy donors and roughly 9% only among patients, suggesting less efficient Treg selection without AIRE. In AIRE-deficient patients, Tconv and Treg cells had TCRBV gene usage, CDR3 length and TCR diversity comparable to those in healthy donors. Shared Treg sequences had shorter CDR3s, reflecting a bias toward rearrangements with few non-templated nucleotide insertions. Roughly 28% of the Treg TCRbeta sequences shared among healthy donors were detected in patient Tconv cells, suggesting that Treg-biased clones are diverted into the Tconv compartment. Sequencing covered only TCRbeta chains, and about 35% of shared healthy-donor Treg sequences were also present in healthy Tconv, possibly due to differing TCRalpha chains.

The chain is made from TRBV5-4 and TRBJ1-1; tentative D gene TRBD1, with 5 bases matching. The receptor was isolated from a human donor in good health. Sequenced material: CD4+CD25+ Tregs sorted from PBMCs. The CDR3 corresponds to CASSFFQGMAGTEAFF. The sequenced DNA is TGTGCCAGCAGCTTCTTCCAGGGTATGGCGGGCACTGAAGCTTTCTTT.